The rows below give T cell receptor beta chains drawn from one sample of a study of early T cells in non-severe SARS-CoV-2 infection. TCRdb processed the 5' RACE reads anew with MiXCR; each CDR3 protein has one entry. The sample has about 50,000 distinct CDR3 sequences, 13% seen once; the top ten hold about a tenth. The specimen sequenced was whole blood. These receptors were taken from an adult who was a healthcare worker with PCR-confirmed SARS-CoV-2 infection or an uninfected control (not recorded which). CDR3s include the opening cysteine and the closing phenylalanine or tryptophan. D genes are given only for firm matches. Size values are once, few and many counts, or a class for expanded clones, and some rows have none.

clone_size	v_call	j_call	d_call	cdr3_nt	cdr3_aa
NA	TRBV5-1	TRBJ1-6	NA	TGCGCCAGCAGCTTGGCACGCGCCAATTCACCCCTCCACTTT	CASSLARANSPLHF
many	TRBV5-1	TRBJ2-7	TRBD1	TGCGCCAGCAGCTTGGGGAAGGACAGGGGACCCCCCTGGGAGCAGTACTTC	CASSLGKDRGPPWEQYF
many	TRBV28	TRBJ2-7	NA	TGTGCCAGCACCACGACTACCTCCCGCGAGCAGTACTTC	CASTTTTSREQYF
few	TRBV28	TRBJ2-7	NA	TGTGCCAGCAGTTTACAATCCTACGAGCAGTACTTC	CASSLQSYEQYF
NA	TRBV29-1	TRBJ1-1	NA	TGCAGCGTTGGGGGGAGTCAAGCCGAAGCTTTCTTT	CSVGGSQAEAFF
many	TRBV10-3	TRBJ2-3	NA	TGTGCCATCAGTGAGCGGGGGCGCACAGATACGCAGTATTTT	CAISERGRTDTQYF
NA	TRBV7-2	TRBJ2-1	TRBD2	TGTGCCAGCAGCTTAGGGGCTAGCGGGAGACCGGTGGACGGTGAGCAGTTCTTC	CASSLGASGRPVDGEQFF
NA	TRBV5-5	TRBJ1-4	TRBD1	TGTGCCAGCAGCTTACCGGGACAGGGTACTGAAAAACTGTTTTTT	CASSLPGQGTEKLFF
few	TRBV27	TRBJ2-7	TRBD2	TGTGCCAGCAGTTTATCGAACCTAGCGGGGGTTGACGAGCAGTACTTC	CASSLSNLAGVDEQYF
many	TRBV5-1	TRBJ1-4	TRBD1	TGCGCCAGCAGCCCGGGACAGCCTTATAATGAAAAACTGTTTTTT	CASSPGQPYNEKLFF
few	TRBV5-1	TRBJ1-2	TRBD1	TGCGCCAGCAGCTTGGGGACGGGACAGAGTGGCTACACCTTC	CASSLGTGQSGYTF
NA	TRBV6-1	TRBJ1-6	NA	TGTGCCAGCATCCGAAGTTTGGAGCTTCATTCACCCCTCCACTTT	CASIRSLELHSPLHF
many	TRBV20-1	TRBJ1-1	NA	TGCAGTGCTTCGGGACTTTACACTGAAGCTTTCTTT	CSASGLYTEAFF
NA	TRBV28	TRBJ2-7	TRBD1	TGTGCCAGCACCCAGACAGGGTCCCCCTACGAGCAGTACTTC	CASTQTGSPYEQYF
NA	TRBV29-1	TRBJ1-1	NA	TGCAGCGGGCGGGACACTGAAGCTTTCTTT	CSGRDTEAFF
NA	TRBV11-2	TRBJ2-3	TRBD1	TGTGCCAGCAGCCCACGGGGGACAGGGGTAGTAGATACGCAGTATTTT	CASSPRGTGVVDTQYF
many	TRBV6-1	TRBJ2-7	NA	TGTGCCAGCAGTGTCCGTGTAGAGCAGTACTTC	CASSVRVEQYF